The subject of this entry is one T cell receptor (beta chain). Its antigen remains unidentified. Base qualities were left out, and no much larger clone turns up one base away. The sample comes from a study of cytomegalovirus exposure and HLA in healthy donors (TCRdb year 2017). Broadly, across the study: An earlier analysis of 587 of the donors reported 276 Gb of sequence data and some 120 million unique TCR beta sequences from 150 million to 200 million T cells. Because of strong linkage in the cohort, four or five DR-DQ haplotypes were treated as single units for association and clustering. Every repertoire in the discovery cohort had been generated on one and the same sequencing platform. An earlier analysis of approximately 640 of the donors applied high-throughput TCR beta sequencing to assess whether each TCR beta V gene segment acted as functional or pseudogenic. The number of donors typed differed by locus, with 629-630 for A, B, C, DRB1 and DQB1, roughly 520 for DQA1, 606 for DPA1, and approximately 470 for DPB1. Roughly 300 gigabases of sequencing data and around 85 million unique TCR sequences made up an early release that covered fewer than 650 HLA-typed donors. Donor age, sex, ethnicity and CMV serostatus were compiled together with the repertoire data. To study patterns of TCR occurrence, a later analysis re-analyzed previously published TCR beta repertoires from 550 to 800 donors and added high-resolution HLA genotyping. The aim of the study was to test whether cataloging public T cell receptors could identify signatures of past pathogen exposure. Besides the first cohort of roughly 700 subjects, a separate validation cohort made up of over a hundred different subjects was used. HLA typing covered class I and class II loci at four-digit resolution. Of the roughly 410 genotyped donors, 81% were placed in the genetic ancestry cluster associated with self-reported Caucasian donors. On average, 235,054 unique TCR beta nucleotide sequences were sequenced per donor among about 400 genotyped donors of the cohort, with roughly 18% of those sequences being non-productive. The T cell repertoires of some 670 subjects were profiled by immunosequencing and related to cytomegalovirus serostatus. Rather than using new phenotypic data, the later analysis identified candidate immune exposures from TCR beta sequences and from how often those sequences occurred across donors. The study combined high-throughput TCR immunosequencing, statistical association of individual TCRs with disease status, and machine learning to predict cytomegalovirus infection status. A later genetic analysis used genome-wide SNP genotypes for about 65% of the 666 donors, treating that subset as a discovery cohort. What the research found in general, with its limitations: In a later analysis, the rate of TCR association differed among HLA loci, with DRB1 alleles having the most associated TCRs and HLA-C alleles having the fewest. A few of the identified cytomegalovirus-associated TCR beta chains were confirmed in vitro to be specific for cytomegalovirus antigens. According to a later genetic analysis, donors in an Asian-associated ancestry cluster had fewer N-insertions in productive TCRs than the approximately 630-donor mean. Correlated functional status among segregating V segments might reflect linkage disequilibrium, but an unknown experimental factor could not be ruled out. A further reported finding was that TCR beta sequences accurately predicted the HLA-A and HLA-B alleles for most subjects in the first cohort. A later analysis associated approximately 17,000 TCR beta sequences with specific HLA alleles at a false discovery rate of 0.05. In a later analysis, HLA-associated TCR beta chains showed more clonal expansion and lower generation probabilities than non-associated chains that were equally common. Only TCR beta chains were sequenced in this cohort, and the absence of alpha or paired-chain data limited detectable features. An earlier analysis of approximately 590 of the donors showed that most TCR beta V segments appeared in productive rearrangements either about 87% or about 30% of the time, which broadly matched IMGT annotations. In a later genetic analysis, a missense DCLRE1C variant was associated with V-gene and J-gene trimming of TCR beta chains, and the association was replicated in an independent cohort. The study gave a list of under 200 TCR beta chains associated with cytomegalovirus. Because some donors lacked HLA typing at each locus, the association tests relied only on the typed subset. Several of the top co-occurrence clusters appeared to be linked to parvovirus B19, influenza, CMV and Epstein-Barr virus, according to a later analysis. Presence/absence analyses assumed roughly uniform sequencing depth across donors, an assumption that may not hold. The classifier was reported to diagnose cytomegalovirus status with high specificity and sensitivity in both the original and validation cohorts. A group of highly shared sequence variants was considered likely to be a technical artifact of the sequencing pipeline. Assigning TCR associations to individual alleles was difficult when HLA alleles, especially DR and DQ, strongly co-occurred. Because counts were too low, around 17 rarely observed V segments, including chromosome 9 orphons, were left out of the earlier analysis of some 640 of the donors. According to a later analysis, most CMV-associated TCR beta chains appeared to be HLA-restricted, and the HLA associations seemed to be driven largely by CMV exposure. Most TCR sequences were observed very rarely across donors, whereas some public TCRs were present in many individuals. Because the 87-base-pair reads could not distinguish some IMGT-functional V segments, including TRBV6-2 and TRBV6-3, those segments were excluded. For the cohort, immune exposure information was limited to CMV serostatus. The authors suggested that the approach could potentially be generalized to other disease states and immunological phenotypes.

CDR1 and CDR2 (SGHDT, YYEEEE) derive from the germline V gene. Trimming accounts for 4 bases at V and 1 base at J, while the number of junction bases matched to no gene is 11. Its CDR3 holds 17 amino acids, cysteine through phenylalanine. The kept DNA is CDR3 alone, 51 bases in frame from the first base. In total, 600 or so healthy bone marrow donors made up the cohort. Cohort members were all nominally healthy when sampled, although unrecorded immune exposures were likely present. The donor tested CMV seropositive and was one of the 289 seropositive cohort members. Every donor gave a peripheral blood sample, and the peripheral blood mononuclear cells from that sample were used for TCR beta sequencing. The Qiagen DNeasy Blood Extraction Kit was used to extract genomic DNA from the blood cell samples. Libraries were prepared through the immunoSEQ multiplex PCR assay. For the multiplex PCR, a mixture combining 60 forward primers for TCR Vbeta segments and 13 reverse primers for TCR Jbeta segments was used. The CDR3 region of rearranged TCR beta genes was amplified from genomic DNA by a multiplex PCR assay. Amplified TCR beta libraries were sequenced as 87-base-pair reads on the Illumina HiSeq System. The authors' pipeline ran thus. A later analysis counted tens of millions of unique TCR beta chains across the 650 to 700 repertoires, and approximately 11 million of these chains were shared by at least two donors. Raw reads were error-corrected and collapsed into unique sequences with a nearest-neighbor algorithm that merged closely related sequences to remove PCR and sequencing errors. To assign V, D and J gene segments, CDR3 sequences were aligned to IMGT reference sequences. For a sequence to be retained, a match of at least six nucleotides to both a V gene segment and a J gene segment was required. A rearrangement was called productive if the CDR3 had no stop codons and remained in frame with V and J, and every other rearrangement was called non-productive. CDR3 was defined according to IMGT convention as the region running from the second conserved V-encoded cysteine to the conserved J-encoded phenylalanine. Sequences without an unambiguous match to a single V gene segment were excluded from the earlier analysis of over 500 of the donors. An earlier analysis of a few hundred of the donors called V segments functional above 56.7% productive rearrangements and segregating when the between-donor standard deviation exceeded 5%. A statistical classification framework was developed to diagnose cytomegalovirus status using the catalog of TCR beta chain sequences. V and J gene assignment, in a later analysis, came from comparing TCR nucleotide sequences with IMGT/GENE-DB human TR gene sequences. Using the TCRdist pipeline, a later analysis assigned CDR3 sequences along with most-parsimonious VDJ recombination scenarios. In a later analysis, each TCR beta chain was defined by its CDR3 amino acid sequence together with its V-gene family, and reads lacking a unique V-gene family were excluded. In a later analysis, 450 to 600 highly shared, low-generation-probability nucleotide sequences were removed to address suspected cross-contamination and a sequencing artifact. A later analysis calculated a clonal expansion index for each public chain from normalized within-repertoire ranks of inferred template counts. In a later analysis, generation probabilities were computed with a VDJ recombination model fitted to out-of-frame rearrangements, and the resulting probabilities were checked against IGoR. A later analysis scored TCR-TCR, TCR-HLA and TCR-CMV co-occurrence with hypergeometric tests, applying a repertoire-size bias correction to TCR pairs. A later analysis estimated false discovery rates by permuting HLA or CMV assignments 20 times. In a later analysis, co-occurring TCRs were grouped with DBSCAN, and TCRdist sequence similarity was added when clustering was performed within HLA-allele-positive subsets. Repertoires with fewer than 30,000 or more than 120,000 public chains, plus five repertoires with anomalous nucleotide sharing, were excluded from co-occurrence clustering. The source is immuneACCESS, and TCRdb retained only in-frame sequences with V and J called. Part of the clones is not carried over; for the studies checked, unresolved V genes explain less than half of this, and the remainder is unexplained. The V and J calls and clone size were taken over from that table, and D and trimming were inferred from the DNA. The sample data list about 130,000 clones, and roughly 80% of these were observed just once. Of the sample, around 19% falls within the top ten clones.

Sequenced material: PBMCs. The rearrangement joined TRBV5-6 to TRBJ1-1; 9 bases in the middle match TRBD1. The TCR sequence derives from a man aged 18 to 29 in good health and CMV-seropositive. The sequenced DNA is TGTGCCAGCAGCCGATTCACAGGGGGCGGTTGGAACACTGAAGCTTTCTTT. Translated, it reads CASSRFTGGGWNTEAFF.